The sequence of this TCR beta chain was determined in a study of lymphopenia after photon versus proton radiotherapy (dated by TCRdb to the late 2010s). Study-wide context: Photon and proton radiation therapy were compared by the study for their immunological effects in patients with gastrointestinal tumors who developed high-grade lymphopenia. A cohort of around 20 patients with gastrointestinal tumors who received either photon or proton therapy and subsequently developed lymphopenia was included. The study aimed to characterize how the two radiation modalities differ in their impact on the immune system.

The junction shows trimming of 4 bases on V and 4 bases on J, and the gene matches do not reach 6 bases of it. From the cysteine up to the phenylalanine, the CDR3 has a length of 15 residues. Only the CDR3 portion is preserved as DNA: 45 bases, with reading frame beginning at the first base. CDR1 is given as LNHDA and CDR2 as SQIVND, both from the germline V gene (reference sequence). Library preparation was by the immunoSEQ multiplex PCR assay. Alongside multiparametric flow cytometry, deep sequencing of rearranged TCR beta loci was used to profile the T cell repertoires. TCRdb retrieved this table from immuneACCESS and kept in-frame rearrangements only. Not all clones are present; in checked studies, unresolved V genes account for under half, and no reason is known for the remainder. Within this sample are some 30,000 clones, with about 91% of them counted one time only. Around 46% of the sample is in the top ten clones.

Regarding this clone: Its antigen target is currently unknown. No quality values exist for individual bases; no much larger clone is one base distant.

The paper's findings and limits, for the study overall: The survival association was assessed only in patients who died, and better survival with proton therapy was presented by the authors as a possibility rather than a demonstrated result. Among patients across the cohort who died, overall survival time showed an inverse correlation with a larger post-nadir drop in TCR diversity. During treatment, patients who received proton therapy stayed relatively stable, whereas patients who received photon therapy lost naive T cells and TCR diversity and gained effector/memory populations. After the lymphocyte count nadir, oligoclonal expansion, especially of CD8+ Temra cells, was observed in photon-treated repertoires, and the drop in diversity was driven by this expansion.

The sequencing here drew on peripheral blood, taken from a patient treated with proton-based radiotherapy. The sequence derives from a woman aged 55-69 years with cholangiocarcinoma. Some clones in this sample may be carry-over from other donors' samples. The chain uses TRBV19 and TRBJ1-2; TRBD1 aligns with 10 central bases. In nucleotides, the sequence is TGTGCCAGTAGTACCCCGGGACAGGGGTTCTATGGCTACACCTTC. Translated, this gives CASSTPGQGFYGYTF. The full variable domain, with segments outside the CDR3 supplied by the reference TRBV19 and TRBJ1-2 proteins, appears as DGGITQSPKYLFRKEGQNVTLSCEQNLNHDAMYWYRQDPGQGLRLIYYSQIVNDFQKGDIAEGYSVSREKKESFPLTVTSAQKNPTAFYLCASSTPGQGFYGYTFGSGTRLTVV.